The next 17 T cell receptor beta chains were all read from a single sample in a study of chemoradiotherapy in HPV16-positive cancers. The table came from immunoSEQ multiplex PCR; TCRdb's copy has only in-frame clones and leaves some out. The table lists some 10,000 clones, about 80% of them singletons. The sample in question was blood, obtained from a patient who underwent chemoradiotherapy. The receptors come from a human donor with HPV-associated anogenital cancer.

The genes are TRBV28 and TRBJ2-1; D is unresolved. Germline V gene sequence: CDR1 MDHEN, CDR2 SYDVKM. This CDR3 spans 12 amino acids. V shed 7 bases and J shed 10 bases, with 14 bases lying between them. CDR3 coding DNA: TGTGCCAGCACCCGTCCGCCTGGGGAGCAGTTCTTC. As protein: CASTRPPGEQFF.

The chain has TRBV5-1 and TRBJ1-4, with 7 positions matching TRBD1. Trimming cost V 2 bases and J 4 bases; bases outside gene matches: 14. Germline values: CDR1 SGHRS, CDR2 YFSETQ. This CDR3 is 18 amino acids long. CDR3 amino acids: CASSFSPVEGALNEKLFF. The CDR3 region has the DNA TGCGCCAGCAGCTTCAGTCCAGTCGAGGGGGCCCTTAATGAAAAACTGTTTTTT.

The rearrangement uses TRBV7-6 and TRBJ2-2; tentative D call: TRBD2 (5 bases). V lost 4 bases to trimming and J lost 6 bases, with 15 bases between them. The CDR3 covers 15 residues. Germline CDR1 is SGHVS and CDR2 is FNYEAQ. CDR3 DNA: TGTGCCAGCAGCTCCTTGAGGGAGACCCCCGGGGAGCTGTTTTTT. It is translated as CASSSLRETPGELFF.

The chain links TRBV7-2 to TRBJ1-1, with 8 bases identical to TRBD1. V gave up 5 bases and J gave up 5 bases; unmatched junction bases: 10. The CDR3 is 15 residues long. Germline V CDR1 and CDR2: SGHTA, FQGNSA. CDR3 region: CASSKIGQGRTEAFF. The CDR3 DNA reads TGTGCCAGCAGCAAGATCGGACAGGGCCGGACTGAAGCTTTCTTT.

J is TRBJ2-3 and V is TRBV10-3; no clear D gene. V was cut by 6 bases and J by 5 bases, with 9 bases left in between. CDR3 length: 12 amino acids. Germline lookup yields CDR1 ENHRY and CDR2 SYGVKD. CDR3 bases: TGTGCCATCAGACCCCAAGGAGATACGCAGTATTTT. Its translation is CAIRPQGDTQYF.

This clone was observed a single time. The V gene is TRBV4-3, the J gene TRBJ1-2; D possibly corresponds to TRBD1 (6 bases). V was pared by 0 bases and J by 4 bases, with 15 bases between. Germline V gives CDR1 LGHNA, CDR2 YSLEER. CDR3 length: 16 amino acids. This chain's CDR3 is CASSQDFKTGLYGYTF. CDR3 bases: TGCGCCAGCAGCCAAGATTTTAAGACAGGACTCTATGGCTACACCTTC.

V and J are TRBV29-1 and TRBJ1-1; D gene ambiguous. Trimming cost V 2 bases and J 0 bases, with 10 bases left between them. The CDR3 covers 14 residues. Germline V gives CDR1 SQVTM, CDR2 ANQGSEA. This chain's CDR3 is CSVEWWPMNTEAFF. The CDR3 DNA follows: TGCAGCGTTGAATGGTGGCCGATGAACACTGAAGCTTTCTTT.

CDR3 sequence reads: CASGSPTVPKNIQYF. The CDR3 DNA follows: TGTGCTAGTGGTTCACCGACAGTCCCCAAAAACATTCAGTACTTC. This chain uses TRBV12-5 with TRBJ2-4; a possible D gene is TRBD1 (5 bases). The CDR3 extends over 15 amino acids. CDR1 is LGHNT and CDR2 is FRNRAP in the germline V gene. The V gene lost 4 bases and the J gene lost 2 bases, with 12 bases spanning the gap.

The chain combines TRBV19 with TRBJ1-5; unclear D gene. Between the trimmed V and J ends, which lost 1 base and 6 bases, there was a span of 19 bases. The CDR3 loop spans 17 amino acids. Looked up from germline, CDR1 is LNHDA and CDR2 is SQIVND (reference sequence). The CDR3: CASSIAGYRRVGQPQHF. CDR3 in DNA: TGTGCCAGTAGTATAGCCGGTTATCGTAGAGTCGGTCAGCCCCAGCATTTT.

V and J are TRBV6-4 and TRBJ1-1, with a possible D match to TRBD1 (6 bases). Germline V gives CDR1 MRHNA, CDR2 SNTAGT. CDR3 length: 13 amino acids. Trimming stripped 2 bases from V and 5 bases from J, with 9 bases between. The CDR3 sequence: CASSDEGGTEAFF. CDR3 in DNA: TGTGCCAGCAGTGACGAGGGGGGGACTGAAGCTTTCTTT.

This clone was seen only once. V and J are TRBV4-1 and TRBJ2-5; 8 bases align to TRBD2. This CDR3 is built from 17 residues. V lost 1 base, J lost 2 bases, and 9 bases stayed unmatched. Germline values: CDR1 MGHRA, CDR2 YSYEKL. The CDR3: CASSQGRTAGVQETQYF. CDR3 nucleotide sequence: TGCGCCAGCAGCCAAGGCCGCACAGCGGGGGTTCAAGAGACCCAGTACTTC.

This rearrangement joins TRBV29-1 to TRBJ2-7; D is tentatively TRBD1 or TRBD2 (6 bases each). From germline, CDR1 is SQVTM and CDR2 ANQGSEA. The CDR3 spans 13 residues. Between the trimmed V and J ends, which lost 6 bases and 6 bases, there was a span of 18 bases. DNA of the CDR3: TGCAGCGTGACGGATATCGGAGGGGGCGAGCAGTACTTC. Its protein is CSVTDIGGGEQYF.

The chain links TRBV11-2 to TRBJ2-1; 8 nucleotides align to TRBD1. This CDR3 contains 17 residues. Losses at the gene ends were 5 bases for V and 5 bases for J; bases not matched to a gene: 14. Germline CDR1 reads SGHAT; CDR2 reads FQNNGV. The CDR3 sequence: CASSLPQQGEDDNEQFF. The CDR3 nucleotides are TGTGCCAGCAGCCTACCCCAACAGGGGGAAGATGACAATGAGCAGTTCTTC.

This clone has a single count. J is TRBJ1-4 and V is TRBV9; D gene unclear. The ends were cut back, 0 bases at V and 7 bases at J, with 13 bases in the middle. CDR1 is SGDLS and CDR2 is YYNGEE in the germline V gene. The CDR3 consists of 15 residues. The chain's CDR3 is CASSVDGGLSEKLFF. CDR3 in DNA: TGTGCCAGCAGCGTAGATGGAGGGTTGAGTGAAAAACTGTTTTTT.

This clone has more than one count but fewer than ten. This sequence joins TRBV2 and TRBJ1-6; D remains unclear. The CDR3 is 16 residues long. V was shortened by 4 bases and J by 5 bases, with 15 bases between the two germline ends. The germline gives CDR1 SNHLY, CDR2 FYNNEI. The CDR3 loop reads CASSGNGGMNNSPLHF. CDR3 nucleotide sequence: TGTGCCAGCAGTGGGAATGGAGGAATGAATAATTCACCCCTCCACTTT.

The gene calls are TRBV5-5 and TRBJ2-3; D ambiguous. The CDR3 has 12 residues. Trimming removed 0 bases at V and 5 bases at J, with 4 bases between. Per germline, CDR1 SGHKS and CDR2 YYEKEE (reference sequence). This chain's CDR3 is CASSLVGDTQYF. CDR3 nucleotides: TGTGCCAGCAGCTTGGTGGGAGATACGCAGTATTTT.

For the CDR3, the DNA is TGTGCCAGCAGTGACAGGGGGGTCACAGATACGCAGTATTTT. Protein: CASSDRGVTDTQYF. This chain links TRBV25-1 with TRBJ2-3, with a weak D call TRBD1 (7 bases). The germline V gene encodes CDR1 MGHDK and CDR2 SYGVNS. The CDR3 extends over 14 amino acids. The V and J ends lost 3 bases and 2 bases respectively, with 9 bases between them.